Listed below are T cell receptor beta chains from one sample, sequenced in a study of regulatory T cells in long-lasting Graves disease. TCRdb independently ran MiXCR on the multiplex PCR reads; one entry per CDR3 protein. Seen here are around 450,000 distinct CDR3 sequences, around 14% observed once, and the top ten hold approximately 15%. These data are also associated with another study on T cells in Graves' hyperthyroidism and ophthalmopathy.

This sample comprised peripheral blood mononuclear cells (PBMCs), obtained at new diagnosis, from a patient treated with antithyroid drugs. These receptors were obtained from a woman between 25 and 40 years old with Graves disease. Each CDR3 is given with its conserved first and last residue. Fields, in order: CDR3 length, J gene, D gene, clone size, V gene, CDR3 protein, CDR3 DNA. The D gene is left open where the match is weak. Rows may omit the clone size; those that give it use once, few, many or a size class.

15,TRBJ1-2,-,many,TRBV12-3/TRBV12-4,CASSSGGASNYGYTF,TGTGCCAGCAGTTCCGGGGGGGCTTCTAACTATGGCTACACCTTC
19,TRBJ2-1,-,few,TRBV29-1,CSVGVRNGLQASHRNEQFF,TGCAGCGTTGGCGTCAGGAACGGCCTCCAGGCTTCTCACCGCAATGAGCAGTTCTTC
14,TRBJ1-4,-,-,TRBV5-1,CASRSGAPWEKLFF,TGCGCCAGCAGGTCGGGGGCCCCTTGGGAAAAACTGTTTTTT
15,TRBJ2-7,TRBD1,many,TRBV12-3/TRBV12-4,CASSLGQGNTYEQYF,TGTGCCAGCAGTCTGGGACAGGGAAACACCTACGAGCAGTACTTC
15,TRBJ2-7,TRBD2,many,TRBV5-1,CASGGLAGGVYEQYF,TGCGCCAGCGGAGGACTAGCGGGAGGAGTGTACGAGCAGTACTTC
12,TRBJ2-7,-,-,TRBV18,CTSSPVRDEQYF,TGTACCAGCTCTCCGGTCAGGGACGAGCAGTACTTC
15,TRBJ2-3,-,few,TRBV12-3/TRBV12-4,CASSPTGFGTDTQYF,TGTGCCAGCAGTCCCACGGGGTTTGGCACAGATACGCAGTATTTT
14,TRBJ2-5,-,few,TRBV12-3/TRBV12-4,CASSPSRAKETQYF,TGTGCCAGCAGTCCCTCCCGGGCCAAAGAGACCCAGTACTTC
14,TRBJ2-7,TRBD2,many,TRBV12-3/TRBV12-4,CASSWTSGRYEQYF,TGTGCCAGCAGTTGGACTAGCGGACGCTACGAGCAGTACTTC
17,TRBJ2-2,-,few,TRBV13,CASRGTPTIGGTGELFF,TGTGCCAGCAGAGGAACACCGACGATCGGCGGAACCGGGGAGCTGTTTTTT
15,TRBJ1-6,-,few,TRBV4-2,CASSQDPDSNSPLHF,TGTGCCAGCAGCCAAGATCCTGACAGTAATTCACCCCTCCACTTT
11,TRBJ2-1,-,many,TRBV10-2,CASSDYNEQFF,TGTGCCAGCAGTGACTACAATGAGCAGTTCTTC
14,TRBJ1-1,-,few,TRBV6-5,CASSYSGRATEAFF,TGTGCCAGCAGTTACTCGGGCAGGGCCACTGAAGCTTTCTTT
15,TRBJ2-1,-,many,TRBV6-2/TRBV6-3,CASTASGTRYNEQFF,TGTGCCAGCACCGCCTCCGGGACACGTTACAATGAGCAGTTCTTC
15,TRBJ1-5,TRBD1,few,TRBV19,CASSQQGWANQPQHF,TGTGCCAGTAGTCAACAGGGGTGGGCCAATCAGCCCCAGCATTTT
14,TRBJ1-1,-,-,TRBV7-3,CASSLRRANTEAFF,TGTGCCAGCAGCTTAAGACGGGCAAACACTGAAGCTTTCTTT
15,TRBJ2-3,TRBD1,many,TRBV7-9,CASSSDRGNTDTQYF,TGTGCCAGCAGCTCCGACAGGGGTAACACAGATACGCAGTATTTT
12,TRBJ1-2,-,few,TRBV10-2,CASSDGQPLVTF,TGCGCCAGCAGTGACGGACAGCCCCTCGTCACCTTC
13,TRBJ1-4,-,many,TRBV13,CASSLRQNEKLFF,TGTGCCAGCAGCTTGCGGCAAAACGAAAAACTGTTTTTT
19,TRBJ2-1,TRBD2,few,TRBV6-5,CASSYVGLAGPRSGNEQFF,TGTGCCAGCAGTTACGTCGGACTAGCGGGACCCAGATCCGGGAATGAGCAGTTCTTC
16,TRBJ2-5,TRBD2,many,TRBV11-2,CASSLPGLAGVKTQYF,TGTGCCAGCAGCTTACCGGGACTAGCGGGAGTAAAGACCCAGTACTTC
17,TRBJ2-5,-,many,TRBV7-8,CASSLGGSGYGQETQYF,TGTGCCAGCAGCTTAGGGGGGTCCGGGTATGGCCAAGAGACCCAGTACTTC
13,TRBJ2-3,-,many,TRBV20-1,CSARGAGADTQYF,TGCAGTGCTAGAGGTGCGGGCGCAGATACGCAGTATTTT
13,TRBJ1-2,TRBD1,-,TRBV6-1,CASSTGGPYGYTF,TGTGCCAGCAGTACAGGGGGGCCCTATGGCTACACCTTC
13,TRBJ1-5,-,many,TRBV3-1,CASSRQYNQPQHF,TGTGCCAGCAGCCGACAATACAATCAGCCCCAGCATTTT
15,TRBJ2-7,-,-,TRBV19,CASSIASYEGNEQYF,TGTGCCAGTAGTATTGCCAGCTATGAGGGCAATGAGCAGTACTTC
18,TRBJ2-7,-,-,TRBV7-6,CASSPQGGGEAPTREQYF,TGTGCCAGCAGCCCCCAGGGGGGGGGGGAAGCTCCTACGAGGGAGCAGTACTTC
15,TRBJ1-1,-,few,TRBV27,CASSLEGAGHTEAFF,TGTGCCAGCAGTCTCGAAGGCGCGGGGCACACTGAAGCTTTCTTT
13,TRBJ2-1,TRBD2,-,TRBV20-1,CSARSPGLAEQFF,TGCAGTGCTAGATCCCCGGGACTAGCCGAGCAGTTCTTC
14,TRBJ2-7,TRBD1,many,TRBV20-1,CSARDWDRFYEQYF,TGCAGTGCTAGAGATTGGGACAGGTTCTACGAGCAGTACTTC
15,TRBJ2-1,-,many,TRBV5-1,CASSFADGSYNEQFF,TGCGCCAGCAGCTTCGCGGACGGGTCCTACAATGAGCAGTTCTTC
13,TRBJ2-5,-,few,TRBV6-5,CASSYSGWETQYF,TGTGCCAGCAGTTACTCGGGGTGGGAGACCCAGTACTTC
21,TRBJ2-1,TRBD2,few,TRBV20-1,CSARALEDEREGRAIGREQFF,TGCAGTGCTAGAGCCCTCGAGGACGAGCGGGAGGGCCGAGCAATAGGAAGGGAGCAGTTCTTC
18,TRBJ1-6,-,many,TRBV12-3/TRBV12-4,CASSQQGMIPNYNSPLHF,TGTGCCAGCAGTCAGCAGGGGATGATCCCCAATTATAATTCACCCCTCCACTTT
14,TRBJ2-1,TRBD2,-,TRBV29-1,CSVDGREEYNEQFF,TGCAGCGTTGACGGACGGGAGGAGTACAATGAGCAGTTCTTC
17,TRBJ2-4,TRBD2,-,TRBV28,CASSFGRAGVTKNIQYF,TGTGCCAGCAGTTTCGGGAGGGCCGGAGTAACCAAAAACATTCAGTACTTC
14,TRBJ2-3,-,many,TRBV20-1,CSAKSGGNTDTQYF,TGCAGTGCTAAAAGCGGAGGGAACACAGATACGCAGTATTTT
17,TRBJ2-3,TRBD2,many,TRBV2,CASSLTALAGGTDTQYF,TGTGCCAGCAGCCTCACAGCTCTAGCGGGAGGGACAGATACGCAGTATTTT
18,TRBJ2-7,TRBD2,many,TRBV6-2/TRBV6-3,CASSYGRLAGGGDYEQYF,TGTGCCAGCAGTTATGGCCGTCTAGCGGGTGGGGGAGATTACGAGCAGTACTTC
15,TRBJ2-2,-,-,TRBV30,CAWSGGSANTGELFF,TGTGCCTGGAGTGGTGGGAGCGCGAACACCGGGGAGCTGTTTTTT
16,TRBJ1-1,-,few,TRBV9,CASSVAGIGLNTEAFF,TGTGCCAGCAGCGTAGCTGGCATAGGGTTGAACACTGAAGCTTTCTTT
16,TRBJ2-5,TRBD2,many,TRBV3-1,CASSQELAGGRETQYF,TGTGCCAGCAGCCAAGAATTAGCGGGAGGGAGAGAGACCCAGTACTTC
11,TRBJ2-1,TRBD2,-,TRBV7-9,CASNPKREGVF,TGTGCCAGCAATCCCAAGCGGGAGGGCGTGTTC